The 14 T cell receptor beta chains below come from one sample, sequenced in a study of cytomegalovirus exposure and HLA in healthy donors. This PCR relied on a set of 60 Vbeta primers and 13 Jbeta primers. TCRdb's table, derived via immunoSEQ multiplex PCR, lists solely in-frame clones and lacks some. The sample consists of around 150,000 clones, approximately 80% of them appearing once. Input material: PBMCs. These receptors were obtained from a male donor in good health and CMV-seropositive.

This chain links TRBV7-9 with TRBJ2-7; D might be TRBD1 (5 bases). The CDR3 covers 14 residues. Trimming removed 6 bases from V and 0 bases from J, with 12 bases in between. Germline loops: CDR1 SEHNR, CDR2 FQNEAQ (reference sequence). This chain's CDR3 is CASRINGHSYEQYF. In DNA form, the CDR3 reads TGTGCCAGCAGAATCAACGGACACTCCTACGAGCAGTACTTC.

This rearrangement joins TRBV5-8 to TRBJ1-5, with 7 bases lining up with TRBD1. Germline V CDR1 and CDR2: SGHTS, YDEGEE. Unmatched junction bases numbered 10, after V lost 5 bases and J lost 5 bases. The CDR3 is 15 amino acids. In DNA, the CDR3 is TGTGCCAGCAGTCCCCGGGACAGAGGACATCAGCCCCAGCATTTT. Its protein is CASSPRDRGHQPQHF.

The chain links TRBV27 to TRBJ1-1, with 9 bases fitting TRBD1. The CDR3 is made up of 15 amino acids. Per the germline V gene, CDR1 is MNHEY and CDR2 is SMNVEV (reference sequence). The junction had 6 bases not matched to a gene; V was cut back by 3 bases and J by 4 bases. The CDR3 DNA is TGTGCCAGCAGTTTGGACAGGGGATGGGGCACTGAAGCTTTCTTT. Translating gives CASSLDRGWGTEAFF.

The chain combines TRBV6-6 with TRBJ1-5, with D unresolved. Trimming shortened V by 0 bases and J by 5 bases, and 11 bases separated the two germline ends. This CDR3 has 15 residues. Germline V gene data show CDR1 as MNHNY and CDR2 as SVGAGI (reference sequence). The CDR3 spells CASSYSGRADQPQHF. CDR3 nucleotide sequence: TGTGCCAGCAGTTACTCGGGGAGGGCCGATCAGCCCCAGCATTTT.

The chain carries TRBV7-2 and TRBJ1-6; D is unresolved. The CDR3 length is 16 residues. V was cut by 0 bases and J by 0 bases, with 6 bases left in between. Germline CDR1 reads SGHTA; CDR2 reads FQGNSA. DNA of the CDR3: TGTGCCAGCAGCTTAGCCGCGAGCTCCTATAATTCACCCCTCCACTTT. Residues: CASSLAASSYNSPLHF.

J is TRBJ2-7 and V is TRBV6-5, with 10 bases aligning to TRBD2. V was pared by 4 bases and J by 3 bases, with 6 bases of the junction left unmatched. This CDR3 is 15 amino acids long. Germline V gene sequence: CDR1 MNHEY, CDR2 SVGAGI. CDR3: CASSFRTSGHYEQYF. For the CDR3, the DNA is TGTGCCAGCAGTTTTAGGACTAGCGGACACTACGAGCAGTACTTC.

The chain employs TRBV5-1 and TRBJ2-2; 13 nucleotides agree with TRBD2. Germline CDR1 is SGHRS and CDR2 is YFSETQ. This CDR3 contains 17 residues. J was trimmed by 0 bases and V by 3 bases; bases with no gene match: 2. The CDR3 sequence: CASSSGLAGANTGELFF. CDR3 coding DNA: TGCGCCAGCAGCTCAGGACTAGCGGGGGCGAACACCGGGGAGCTGTTTTTT.

The CDR3 protein is CASTSGGGRGYTF. In DNA, the CDR3 is TGTGCCAGCACGTCAGGGGGCGGACGTGGCTACACCTTC. This chain uses TRBV6-1 with TRBJ1-2; 8 bases are a match to TRBD1. The CDR3 has 13 residues. With V trimmed by 7 bases and J by 7 bases, 8 bases remained unmatched. Germline assignment: CDR1 MNHNS and CDR2 SASEGT.

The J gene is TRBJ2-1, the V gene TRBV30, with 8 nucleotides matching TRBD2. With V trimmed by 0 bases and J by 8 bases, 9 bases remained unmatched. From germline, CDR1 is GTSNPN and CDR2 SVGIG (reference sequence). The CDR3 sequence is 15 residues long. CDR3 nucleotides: TGTGCCTGGAGTGTAACGGCGGGGGGAGTCTATGAGCAGTTCTTC. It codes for CAWSVTAGGVYEQFF.

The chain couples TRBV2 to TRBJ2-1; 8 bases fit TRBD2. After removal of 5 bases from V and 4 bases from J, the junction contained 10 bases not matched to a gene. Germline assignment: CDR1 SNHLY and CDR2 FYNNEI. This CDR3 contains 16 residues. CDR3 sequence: CASSRQSGGAYNEQFF. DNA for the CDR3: TGTGCCAGCAGTAGACAATCCGGGGGGGCTTACAATGAGCAGTTCTTC.

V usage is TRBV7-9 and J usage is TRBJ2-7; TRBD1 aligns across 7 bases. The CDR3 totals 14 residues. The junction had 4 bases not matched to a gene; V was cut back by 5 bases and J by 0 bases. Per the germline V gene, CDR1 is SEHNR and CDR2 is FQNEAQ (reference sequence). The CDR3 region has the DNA TGTGCCAGCAGCGGAAGGGACAGCTCCTACGAGCAGTACTTC. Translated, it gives CASSGRDSSYEQYF.

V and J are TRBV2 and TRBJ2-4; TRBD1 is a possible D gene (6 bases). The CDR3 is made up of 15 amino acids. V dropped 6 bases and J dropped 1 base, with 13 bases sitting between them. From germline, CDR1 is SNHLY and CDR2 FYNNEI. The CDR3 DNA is TGTGCCAGCAGGGAATTTACAGGGGCCAAAAACATTCAGTACTTC. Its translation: CASREFTGAKNIQYF.

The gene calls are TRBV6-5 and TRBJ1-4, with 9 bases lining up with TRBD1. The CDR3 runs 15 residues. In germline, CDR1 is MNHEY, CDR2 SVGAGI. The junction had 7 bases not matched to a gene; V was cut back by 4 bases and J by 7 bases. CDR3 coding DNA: TGTGCCAGCAGTTTAACCTGGACAGGGGCTGAAAAACTGTTTTTT. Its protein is CASSLTWTGAEKLFF.

The CDR3 bases are TGTGCCAGCTCACCCTCAGGACCCCAGGGTCGGCTCGAGCAGTACTTC. This codes for CASSPSGPQGRLEQYF. The V and J genes are TRBV18 and TRBJ2-7; perhaps TRBD1 as D (5 bases). Trimming took off 3 bases at V and 6 bases at J, with 21 bases between the two ends. The CDR3 is 16 residues long. The V gene's germline CDR1 is KGHSH and CDR2 LQKENI.